The clone carrying this T cell receptor (beta chain) has only a few counts. The antigen is not known. The sample comes from a study of blood T cells in healthy people across ages. Study conclusions and caveats: With age, beta diversity per million T cells declined roughly linearly, significantly by 40 to 50.

A second PCR of about 6 to 11 cycles used a sample-barcoded 5' primer and a J-beta primer mix. TCRdb fed the 5' RACE reads into MiXCR, producing one record per CDR3 protein. This sample has hundreds of thousands of distinct CDR3 sequences, with 24% found just once. Per the germline V gene, CDR1 is SGHTA and CDR2 is FQGTGA. The CDR3 runs 14 residues. V lost 5 bases and J 10 bases, leaving 20 bases between the germline ends. The same specimen was also included in a second study, on T cells of mothers and their children. From that report: cDNA was synthesized from all extracted RNA at around 1.6 ug per reaction.

This chain connects TRBV7-3 to TRBJ1-1, with a weak D call TRBD1 (6 bases). Sequencing input: blood. The clonotype comes from a boy between 10 and 17 years old in good health. CDR3 region: CASSSNGGGEGAFF. The CDR3 DNA is TGTGCCAGCAGCAGCAATGGGGGGGGCGAGGGAGCTTTCTTT.